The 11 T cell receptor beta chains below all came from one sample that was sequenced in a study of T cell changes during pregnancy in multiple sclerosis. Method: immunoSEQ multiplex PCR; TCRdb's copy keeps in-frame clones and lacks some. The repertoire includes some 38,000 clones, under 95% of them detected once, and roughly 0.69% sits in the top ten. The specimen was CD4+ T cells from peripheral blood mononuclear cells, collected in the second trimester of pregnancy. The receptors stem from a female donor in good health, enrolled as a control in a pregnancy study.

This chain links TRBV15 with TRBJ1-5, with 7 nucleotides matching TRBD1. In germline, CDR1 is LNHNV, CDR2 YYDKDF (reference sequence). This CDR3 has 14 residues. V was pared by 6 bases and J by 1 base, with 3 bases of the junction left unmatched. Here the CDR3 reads CATREGASNQPQHF. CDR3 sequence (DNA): TGTGCCACCAGGGAGGGGGCAAGCAATCAGCCCCAGCATTTT. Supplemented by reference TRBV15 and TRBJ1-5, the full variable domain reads DAMVIQNPRYQVTQFGKPVTLSCSQTLNHNVMYWYQQKSSQAPKLLFHYYDKDFNNEADTPDNFQSRRPNTSFCFLDIRSPGLGDTAMYLCATREGASNQPQHFGDGTRLSIL.

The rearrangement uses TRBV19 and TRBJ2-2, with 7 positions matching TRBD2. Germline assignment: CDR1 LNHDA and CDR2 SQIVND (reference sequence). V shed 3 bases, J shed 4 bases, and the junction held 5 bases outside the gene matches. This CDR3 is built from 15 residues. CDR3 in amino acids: CASSIQRGITGELFF. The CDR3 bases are TGTGCCAGTAGTATCCAGCGGGGAATCACCGGGGAGCTGTTTTTT.

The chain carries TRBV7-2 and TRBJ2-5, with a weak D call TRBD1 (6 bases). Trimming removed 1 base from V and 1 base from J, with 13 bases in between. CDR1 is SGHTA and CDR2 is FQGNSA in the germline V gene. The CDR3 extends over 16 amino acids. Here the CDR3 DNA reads TGTGCCAGCAGCTTAGGGGTCGGGACACTCCAAGAGACCCAGTACTTC. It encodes CASSLGVGTLQETQYF.

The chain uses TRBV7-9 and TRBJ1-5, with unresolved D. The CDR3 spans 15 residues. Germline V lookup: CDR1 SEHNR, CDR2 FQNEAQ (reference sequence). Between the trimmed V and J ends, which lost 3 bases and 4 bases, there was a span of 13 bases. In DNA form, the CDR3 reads TGTGCCAGCAGCTTGGGTACAGCTACTAATCAGCCCCAGCATTTT. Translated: CASSLGTATNQPQHF.

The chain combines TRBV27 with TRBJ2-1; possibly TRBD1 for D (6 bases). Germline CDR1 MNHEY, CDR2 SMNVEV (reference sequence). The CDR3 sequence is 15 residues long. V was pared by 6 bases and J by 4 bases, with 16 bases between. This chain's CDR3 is CASSFRGFEYNEQFF. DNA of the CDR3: TGTGCCAGCAGCTTCAGGGGTTTCGAATACAATGAGCAGTTCTTC.

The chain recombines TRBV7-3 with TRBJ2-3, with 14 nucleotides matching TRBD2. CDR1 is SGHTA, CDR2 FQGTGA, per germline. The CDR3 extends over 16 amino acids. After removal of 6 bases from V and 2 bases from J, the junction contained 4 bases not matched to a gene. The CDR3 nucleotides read TGTGCCAGCAGTCGGACTAGCGGGGGGCCCACAGATACGCAGTATTTT. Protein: CASSRTSGGPTDTQYF.

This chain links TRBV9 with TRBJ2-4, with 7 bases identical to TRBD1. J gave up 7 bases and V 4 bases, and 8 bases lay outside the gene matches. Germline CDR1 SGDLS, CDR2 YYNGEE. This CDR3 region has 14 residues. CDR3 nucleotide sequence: TGTGCCAGCAGCCCAGGGGGATCGAGGAACATTCAGTACTTC. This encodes CASSPGGSRNIQYF. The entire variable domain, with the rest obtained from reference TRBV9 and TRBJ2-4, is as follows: DSGVTQTPKHLITATGQRVTLRCSPRSGDLSVYWYQQSLDQGLQFLIQYYNGEERAKGNILERFSAQQFPDLHSELNLSSLELGDSALYFCASSPGGSRNIQYFGAGTRLSVL.

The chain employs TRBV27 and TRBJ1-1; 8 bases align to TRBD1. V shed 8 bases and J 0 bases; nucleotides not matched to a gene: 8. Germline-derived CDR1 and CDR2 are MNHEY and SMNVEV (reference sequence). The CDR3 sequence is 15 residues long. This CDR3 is CASRYRGNMNTEAFF. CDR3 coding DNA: TGTGCCAGCCGCTACAGGGGGAACATGAACACTGAAGCTTTCTTT.

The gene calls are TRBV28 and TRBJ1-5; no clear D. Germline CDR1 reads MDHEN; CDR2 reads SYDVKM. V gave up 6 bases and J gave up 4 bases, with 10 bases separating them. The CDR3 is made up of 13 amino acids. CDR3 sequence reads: CASRREGNQPQHF. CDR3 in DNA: TGTGCCAGCAGACGGGAAGGGAATCAGCCCCAGCATTTT. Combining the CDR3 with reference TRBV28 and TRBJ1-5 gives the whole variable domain DVKVTQSSRYLVKRTGEKVFLECVQDMDHENMFWYRQDPGLGLRLIYFSYDVKMKEKGDIPEGYSVSREKKERFSLILESASTNQTSMYLCASRREGNQPQHFGDGTRLSIL.

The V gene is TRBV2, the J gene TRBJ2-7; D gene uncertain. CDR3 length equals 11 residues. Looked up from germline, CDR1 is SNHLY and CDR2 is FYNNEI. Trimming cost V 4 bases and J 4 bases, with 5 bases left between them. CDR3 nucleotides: TGTGCCAGCAGTGCTTTTTACGAGCAGTACTTC. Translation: CASSAFYEQYF.

CDR3 loop: CASSLAGQGALNTEAFF. The CDR3, as DNA: TGCGCCAGCAGCTTGGCCGGGCAGGGGGCCCTGAACACTGAAGCTTTCTTT. The chain links TRBV5-1 to TRBJ1-1, with 8 bases identical to TRBD1. Germline V gene data show CDR1 as SGHRS and CDR2 as YFSETQ. This CDR3 is 17 amino acids long. J lost 0 bases, V lost 0 bases, and 7 bases had no gene match.